This T cell receptor beta chain was profiled in a study of HIV-infected patients and healthy controls. Each CDR3 protein gets one entry after TCRdb re-called the 5' RACE reads with MiXCR. In the table there are about 67,000 distinct CDR3 sequences, about 17% of which are singletons. The length of the CDR3 is 14 residues. Germline V gives CDR1 MNHEY, CDR2 SMNVEV (reference sequence). Trimming removed 3 bases from V and 4 bases from J, with 11 bases in between. A few counts support this clonotype. The rearrangement links TRBV27 to TRBJ2-3, with D maybe TRBD1 (5 bases). The sequencing sample was made of CD4+ T cells from blood. The receptor comes from a human donor in good health. CDR3 loop: CASSFSRVADTQYF. The CDR3 nucleotides are TGTGCCAGCAGTTTCTCCAGGGTAGCAGATACGCAGTATTTT.